The clone carrying this T cell receptor (beta chain) showed up just once. The record originates from a study of blood T cell repertoires in COVID-19. In the study overall: Samples representing acute and convalescent COVID-19 were sourced from the United States, Italy and Spain. Sample material is recorded as cDNA or gDNA derived from T cells, B-cell-depleted T cells, or PBMCs.

The table came from immunoSEQ multiplex PCR; TCRdb's copy has only in-frame clones and leaves some out. Of 300,000 or so clones listed, 80% to 90% are singletons. Participants' own reports of clinical history determined their cohort assignment. The source of this sequence is a middle-aged woman with acute COVID-19. Sequencing was done on a sample of PBMCs or T cells enriched from blood (not recorded which).

CDR3 sequence: CASSATGRQGTDTQYF. The DNA of the CDR3 is TGTGCCAGTAGCGCGACAGGCCGTCAAGGCACAGATACGCAGTATTTT. The chain links TRBV19 to TRBJ2-3; D may be TRBD1 (6 bases). The germline gives CDR1 LNHDA, CDR2 SQIVND (reference sequence). There are 16 residues in the CDR3. The V end was cut by 6 bases, the J end by 1 base, with 17 bases between.